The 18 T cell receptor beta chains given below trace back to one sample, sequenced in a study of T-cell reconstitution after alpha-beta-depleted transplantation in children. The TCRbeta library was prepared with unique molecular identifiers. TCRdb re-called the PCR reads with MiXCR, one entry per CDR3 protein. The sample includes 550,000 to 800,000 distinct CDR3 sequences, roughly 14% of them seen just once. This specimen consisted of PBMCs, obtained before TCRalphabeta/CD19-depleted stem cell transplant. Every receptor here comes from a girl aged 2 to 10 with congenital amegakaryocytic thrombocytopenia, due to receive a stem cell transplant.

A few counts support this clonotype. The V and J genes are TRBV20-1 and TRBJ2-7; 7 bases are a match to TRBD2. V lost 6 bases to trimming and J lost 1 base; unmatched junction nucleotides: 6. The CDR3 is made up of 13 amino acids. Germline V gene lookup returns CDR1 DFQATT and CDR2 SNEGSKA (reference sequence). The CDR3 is CSARAGMSYEQYF. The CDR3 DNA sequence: TGCAGTGCCCGAGCGGGAATGTCCTACGAGCAGTACTTC.

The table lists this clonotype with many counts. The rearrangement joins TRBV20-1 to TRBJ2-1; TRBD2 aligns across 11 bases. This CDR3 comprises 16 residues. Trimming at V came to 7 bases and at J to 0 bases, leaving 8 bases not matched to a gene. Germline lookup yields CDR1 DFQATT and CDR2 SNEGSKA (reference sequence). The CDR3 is CSGRRLAGSSYNEQFF. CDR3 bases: TGCAGTGGACGGAGACTAGCGGGAAGCTCCTACAATGAGCAGTTCTTC.

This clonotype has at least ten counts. CDR3 sequence reads: CASSLVSRGWADTQYF. Here the CDR3 DNA reads TGTGCCAGCAGCTTGGTCAGTAGAGGTTGGGCAGATACGCAGTATTTT. This sequence joins TRBV5-6 and TRBJ2-3; D gene ambiguous. Germline V gives CDR1 SGHDT, CDR2 YYEEEE. The ends were cut back, 0 bases at V and 4 bases at J, with 15 bases in the middle. The CDR3 contains 16 residues.

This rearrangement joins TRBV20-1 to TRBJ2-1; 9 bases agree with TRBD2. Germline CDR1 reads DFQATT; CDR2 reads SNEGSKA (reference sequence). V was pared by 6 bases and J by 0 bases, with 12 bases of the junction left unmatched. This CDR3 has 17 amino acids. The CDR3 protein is CSAISGRSRSSYNEQFF. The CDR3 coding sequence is TGCAGTGCAATTAGCGGGAGAAGTCGGAGCTCCTACAATGAGCAGTTCTTC.

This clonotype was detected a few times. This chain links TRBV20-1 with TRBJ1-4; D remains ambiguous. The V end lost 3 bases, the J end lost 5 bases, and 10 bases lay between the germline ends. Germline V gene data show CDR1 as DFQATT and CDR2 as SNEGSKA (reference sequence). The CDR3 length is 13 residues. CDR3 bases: TGCAGTGCTAGTGACGGCCGAAATGAAAAACTGTTTTTT. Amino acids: CSASDGRNEKLFF.

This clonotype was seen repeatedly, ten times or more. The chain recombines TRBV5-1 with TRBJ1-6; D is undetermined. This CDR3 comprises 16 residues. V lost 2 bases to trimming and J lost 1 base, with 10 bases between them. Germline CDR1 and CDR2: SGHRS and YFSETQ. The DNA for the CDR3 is TGCGCCAGCAGCTTATGGGTTTTGTCCTATAATTCACCCCTCCACTTT. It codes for CASSLWVLSYNSPLHF.

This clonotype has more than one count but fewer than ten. As DNA, the CDR3 is TGTGCCAGCAGGGGACGTATCCAAGAGACCCAGTACTTC. Translating it yields CASRGRIQETQYF. The gene calls are TRBV12-3 or TRBV12-4 and TRBJ2-5, with D perhaps given as TRBD1 or TRBD2 (5 bases each). The V end was cut by 6 bases, the J end by 1 base, with 9 bases between. The CDR3 is 13 residues long.

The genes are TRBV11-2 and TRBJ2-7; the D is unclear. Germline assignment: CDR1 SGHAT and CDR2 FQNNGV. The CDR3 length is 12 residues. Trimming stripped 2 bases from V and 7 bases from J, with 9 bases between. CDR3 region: CASSLMGWEQYF. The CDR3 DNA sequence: TGTGCCAGCAGCTTAATGGGATGGGAGCAGTACTTC.

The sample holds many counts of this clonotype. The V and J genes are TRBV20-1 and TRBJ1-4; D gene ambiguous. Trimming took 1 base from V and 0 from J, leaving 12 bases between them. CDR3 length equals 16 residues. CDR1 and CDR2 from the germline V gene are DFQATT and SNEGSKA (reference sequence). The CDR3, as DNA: TGCAGTGCTAGAGGGTGGCAGCCTGCAACTAATGAAAAACTGTTTTTT. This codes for CSARGWQPATNEKLFF.

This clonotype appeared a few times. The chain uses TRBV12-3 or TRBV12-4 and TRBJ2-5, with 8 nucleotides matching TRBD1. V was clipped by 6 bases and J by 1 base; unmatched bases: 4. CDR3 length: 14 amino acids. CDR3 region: CASSSGTGQETQYF. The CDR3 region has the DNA TGTGCCAGCAGCTCCGGGACAGGCCAAGAGACCCAGTACTTC.

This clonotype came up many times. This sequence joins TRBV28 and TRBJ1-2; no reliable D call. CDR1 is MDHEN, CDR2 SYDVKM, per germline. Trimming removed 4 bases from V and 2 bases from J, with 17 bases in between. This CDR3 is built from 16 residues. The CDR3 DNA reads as TGTGCCAGCAGTTCACGCCGTGCGGCTTTCAACTATGGCTACACCTTC. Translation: CASSSRRAAFNYGYTF.

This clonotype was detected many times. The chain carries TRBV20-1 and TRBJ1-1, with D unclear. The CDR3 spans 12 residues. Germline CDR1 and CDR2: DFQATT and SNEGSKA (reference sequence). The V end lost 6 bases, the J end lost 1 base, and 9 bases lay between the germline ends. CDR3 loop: CSAPPGNTEAFF. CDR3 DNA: TGCAGTGCCCCCCCCGGGAACACTGAAGCTTTCTTT.

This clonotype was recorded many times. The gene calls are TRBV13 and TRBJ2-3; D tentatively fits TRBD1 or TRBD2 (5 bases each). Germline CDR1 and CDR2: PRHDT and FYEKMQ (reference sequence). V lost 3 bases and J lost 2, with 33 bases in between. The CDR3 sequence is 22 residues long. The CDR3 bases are TGTGCCAGCAGCTTGGAGAGAAGGGGAGTTATTGTACCGGGTGGCCACACAGATACGCAGTATTTT. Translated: CASSLERRGVIVPGGHTDTQYF.

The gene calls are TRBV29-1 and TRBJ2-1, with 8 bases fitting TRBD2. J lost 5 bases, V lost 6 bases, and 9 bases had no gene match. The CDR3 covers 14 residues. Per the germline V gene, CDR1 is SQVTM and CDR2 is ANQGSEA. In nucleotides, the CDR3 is TGCAGCGTGGAGATAGCGGGGAGGGACAATGAGCAGTTCTTC. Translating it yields CSVEIAGRDNEQFF.

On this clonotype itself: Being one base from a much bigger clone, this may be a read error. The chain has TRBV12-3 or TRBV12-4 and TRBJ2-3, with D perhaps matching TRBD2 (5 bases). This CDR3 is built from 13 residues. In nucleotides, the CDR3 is TGTGCCAGCACATTCGAGGGTGGAGATACGCAGTGTTTT. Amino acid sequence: CASTFEGGDTQCF.

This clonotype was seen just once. CDR3 coding DNA: TGTGCCAGCAGTTTCCTCCACAGGAATGGGGAGCAGTACTTC. Its protein product is CASSFLHRNGEQYF. This sequence joins TRBV12-3 or TRBV12-4 and TRBJ2-7; D perhaps matches TRBD1 (5 bases). This CDR3 has 14 residues. Between the trimmed V and J ends, which lost 3 bases and 7 bases, there was a span of 16 bases.

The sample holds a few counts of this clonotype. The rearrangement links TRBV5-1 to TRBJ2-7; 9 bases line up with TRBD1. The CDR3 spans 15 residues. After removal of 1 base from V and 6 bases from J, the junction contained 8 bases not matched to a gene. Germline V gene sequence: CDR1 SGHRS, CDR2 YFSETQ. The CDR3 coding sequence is TGCGCCAGCAGCTTGACCGGGACAGGGCGTGGCGAGCAGTACTTC. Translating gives CASSLTGTGRGEQYF.

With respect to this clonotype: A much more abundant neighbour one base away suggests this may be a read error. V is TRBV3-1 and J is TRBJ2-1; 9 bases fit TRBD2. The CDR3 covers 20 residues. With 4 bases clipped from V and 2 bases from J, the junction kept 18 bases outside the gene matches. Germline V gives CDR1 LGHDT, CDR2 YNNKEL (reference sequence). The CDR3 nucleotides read TGTGCCAGCAGCCGGCCATACGCGGGAGGGCTCTCCGCGGCCTACAATGAGCAGTTCTTC. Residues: CASSRPYAGGLSAAYNEQFF.